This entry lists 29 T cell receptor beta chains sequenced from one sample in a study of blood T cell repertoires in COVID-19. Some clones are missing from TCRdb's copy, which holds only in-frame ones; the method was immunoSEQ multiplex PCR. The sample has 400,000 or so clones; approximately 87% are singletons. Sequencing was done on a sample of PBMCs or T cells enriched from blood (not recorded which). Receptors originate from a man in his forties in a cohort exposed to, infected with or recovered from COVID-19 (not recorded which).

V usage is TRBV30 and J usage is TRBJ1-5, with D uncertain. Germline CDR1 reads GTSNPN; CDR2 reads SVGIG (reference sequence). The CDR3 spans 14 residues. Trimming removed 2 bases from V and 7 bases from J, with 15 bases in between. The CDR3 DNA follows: TGTGCCTGGAGTTTCCGGGGAGGAAGACAGCCCCAGCATTTT. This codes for CAWSFRGGRQPQHF.

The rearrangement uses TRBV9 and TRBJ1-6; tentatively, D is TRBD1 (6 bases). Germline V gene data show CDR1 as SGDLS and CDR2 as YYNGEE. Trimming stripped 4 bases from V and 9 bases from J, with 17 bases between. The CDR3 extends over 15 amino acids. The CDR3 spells CASSTSTGSASPLHF. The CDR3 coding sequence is TGTGCCAGCAGCACGTCAACAGGGTCTGCTTCACCCCTCCACTTT.

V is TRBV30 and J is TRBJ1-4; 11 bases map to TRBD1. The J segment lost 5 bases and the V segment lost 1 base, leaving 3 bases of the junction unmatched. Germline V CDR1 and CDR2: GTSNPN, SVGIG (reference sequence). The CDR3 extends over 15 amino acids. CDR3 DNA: TGTGCCTGGAGTGCCGGGACAGGGGGGAATGAAAAACTGTTTTTT. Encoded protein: CAWSAGTGGNEKLFF. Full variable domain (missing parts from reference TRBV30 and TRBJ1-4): SQTIHQWPATLVQPVGSPLSLECTVEGTSNPNLYWYRQAAGRGLQLLFYSVGIGQISSEVPQNLSASRPQDRQFILSSKKLLLSDSGFYLCAWSAGTGGNEKLFFGSGTQLSVL.

DNA of the CDR3: TGTGCCAGCAGCCAAGACAGCGGGGGCACAGATACGCAGTATTTT. Residues: CASSQDSGGTDTQYF. V usage is TRBV4-2 and J usage is TRBJ2-3, with 7 bases aligning to TRBD2. Germline lookup yields CDR1 LGHNA and CDR2 YNFKEQ. Trimming removed 0 bases from V and 1 base from J; junction bases left unmatched: 1. The CDR3 contains 15 residues.

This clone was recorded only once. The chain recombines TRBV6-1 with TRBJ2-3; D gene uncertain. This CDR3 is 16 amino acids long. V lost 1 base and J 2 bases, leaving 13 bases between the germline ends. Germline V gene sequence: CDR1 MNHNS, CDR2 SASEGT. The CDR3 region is CASSEVGVRNTDTQYF. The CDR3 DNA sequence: TGTGCCAGCAGTGAAGTAGGAGTCCGGAACACAGATACGCAGTATTTT.

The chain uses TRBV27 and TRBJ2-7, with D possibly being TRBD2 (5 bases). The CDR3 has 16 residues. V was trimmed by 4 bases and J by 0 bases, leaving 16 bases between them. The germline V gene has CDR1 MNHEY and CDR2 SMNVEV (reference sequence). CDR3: CASSSLGGRYSYEQYF. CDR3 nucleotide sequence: TGTGCCAGCAGTTCCCTTGGAGGAAGATACTCCTACGAGCAGTACTTC.

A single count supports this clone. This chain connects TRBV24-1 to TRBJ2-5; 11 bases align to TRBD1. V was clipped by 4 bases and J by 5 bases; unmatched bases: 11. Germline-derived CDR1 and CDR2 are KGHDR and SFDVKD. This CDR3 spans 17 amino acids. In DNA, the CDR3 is TGTGCCACCAGTGACTGGACAGGGGGCGCCCCCCGGGAGACCCAGTACTTC. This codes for CATSDWTGGAPRETQYF.

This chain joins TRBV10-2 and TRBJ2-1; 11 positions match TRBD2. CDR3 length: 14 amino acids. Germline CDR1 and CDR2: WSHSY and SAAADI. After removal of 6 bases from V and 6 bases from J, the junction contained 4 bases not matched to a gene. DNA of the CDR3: TGCGCCAGCAGGGGACTAGCGGAAGTCAATGAGCAGTTCTTC. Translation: CASRGLAEVNEQFF.

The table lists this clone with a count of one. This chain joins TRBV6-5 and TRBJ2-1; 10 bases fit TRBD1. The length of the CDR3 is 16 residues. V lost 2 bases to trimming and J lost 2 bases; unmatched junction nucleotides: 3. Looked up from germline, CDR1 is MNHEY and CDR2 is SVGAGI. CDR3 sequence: CASSYRDRGPYNEQFF. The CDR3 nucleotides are TGTGCCAGCAGTTACCGCGACAGGGGGCCCTACAATGAGCAGTTCTTC.

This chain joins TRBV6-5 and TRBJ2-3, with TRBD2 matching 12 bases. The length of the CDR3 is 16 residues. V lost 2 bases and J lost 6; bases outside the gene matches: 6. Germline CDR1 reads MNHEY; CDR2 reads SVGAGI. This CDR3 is CASSYRLAGGLDTQYF. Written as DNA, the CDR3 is TGTGCCAGCAGTTACCGGCTAGCGGGAGGGCTGGATACGCAGTATTTT.

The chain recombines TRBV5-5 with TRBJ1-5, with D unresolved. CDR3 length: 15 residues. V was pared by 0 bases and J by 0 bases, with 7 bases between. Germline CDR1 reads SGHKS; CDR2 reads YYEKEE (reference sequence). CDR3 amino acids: CASSLGRPSNQPQHF. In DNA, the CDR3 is TGTGCCAGCAGCTTGGGCAGGCCTAGCAATCAGCCCCAGCATTTT.

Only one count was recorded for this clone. The CDR3 here is CASSITPQKTEAFF. Written as DNA, the CDR3 is TGTGCCAGCAGCATTACCCCTCAGAAAACTGAAGCTTTCTTT. This chain joins TRBV3-1 (or the pseudogene TRBV3-2) and TRBJ1-1; D remains unclear. Trimming took off 5 bases at V and 5 bases at J, with 15 bases between the two ends. Germline CDR1 is LGHDT and CDR2 is YNNKEL (reference sequence). CDR3 size: 14 residues.

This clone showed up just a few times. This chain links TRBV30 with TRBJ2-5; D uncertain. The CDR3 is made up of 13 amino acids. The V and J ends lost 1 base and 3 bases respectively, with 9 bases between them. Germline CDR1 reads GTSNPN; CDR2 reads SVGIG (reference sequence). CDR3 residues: CAWSGVAEETQYF. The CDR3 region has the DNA TGTGCCTGGAGTGGTGTAGCAGAAGAGACCCAGTACTTC.

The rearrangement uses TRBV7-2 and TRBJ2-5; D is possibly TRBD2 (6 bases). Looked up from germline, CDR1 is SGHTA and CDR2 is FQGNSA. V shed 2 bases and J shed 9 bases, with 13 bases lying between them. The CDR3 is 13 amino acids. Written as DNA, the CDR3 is TGTGCCAGCAGCTTACCCCCGGGCGGGGCCCAGTACTTC. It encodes CASSLPPGGAQYF. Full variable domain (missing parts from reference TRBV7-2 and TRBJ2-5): GAGVSQSPSNKVTEKGKDVELRCDPISGHTALYWYRQSLGQGLEFLIYFQGNSAPDKSGLPSDRFSAERTGGSVSTLTIQRTQQEDSAVYLCASSLPPGGAQYFGPGTRLLVL.

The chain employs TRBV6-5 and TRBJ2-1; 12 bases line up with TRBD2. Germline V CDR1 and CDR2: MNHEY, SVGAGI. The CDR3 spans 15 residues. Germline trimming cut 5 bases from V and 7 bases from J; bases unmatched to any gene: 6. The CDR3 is CASSQTSGSGNEQFF. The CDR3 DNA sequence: TGTGCCAGCAGTCAGACTAGCGGGAGTGGGAATGAGCAGTTCTTC.

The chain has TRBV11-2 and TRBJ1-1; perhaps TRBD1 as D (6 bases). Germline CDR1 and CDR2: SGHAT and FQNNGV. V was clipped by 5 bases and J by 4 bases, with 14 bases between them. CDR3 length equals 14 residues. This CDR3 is CASSLSRGATEAFF. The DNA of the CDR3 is TGTGCCAGCAGCCTTTCCAGGGGAGCCACTGAAGCTTTCTTT.

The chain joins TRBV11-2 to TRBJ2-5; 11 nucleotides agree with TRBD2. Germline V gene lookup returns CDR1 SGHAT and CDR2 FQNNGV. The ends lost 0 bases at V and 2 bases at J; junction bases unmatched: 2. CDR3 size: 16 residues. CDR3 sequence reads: CASSLDRLAGQETQYF. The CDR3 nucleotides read TGTGCCAGCAGCTTAGATCGACTAGCGGGGCAAGAGACCCAGTACTTC.

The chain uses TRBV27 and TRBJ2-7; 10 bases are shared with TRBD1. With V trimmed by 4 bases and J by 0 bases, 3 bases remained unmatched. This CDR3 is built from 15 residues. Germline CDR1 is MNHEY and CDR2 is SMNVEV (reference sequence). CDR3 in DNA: TGTGCCAGCAGTTCCCGGGACAGGGGCTCCTACGAGCAGTACTTC. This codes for CASSSRDRGSYEQYF.

DNA of the CDR3: TGTGCCAGCAGCCCGAGGGGGACAGATACGCAGTATTTT. Translated, it gives CASSPRGTDTQYF. The genes are TRBV11-3 and TRBJ2-3; a weak D match, TRBD1 (6 bases). V was cut by 5 bases and J by 3 bases, with 9 bases left in between. The length of the CDR3 is 13 residues. The germline V gene encodes CDR1 SGHNT and CDR2 YENEEA.

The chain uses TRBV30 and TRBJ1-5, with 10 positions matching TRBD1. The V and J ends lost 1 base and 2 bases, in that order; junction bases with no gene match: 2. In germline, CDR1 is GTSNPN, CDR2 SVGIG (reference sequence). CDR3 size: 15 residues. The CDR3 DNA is TGTGCCTGGAGTGCTGGACAGGGGGGCAATCAGCCCCAGCATTTT. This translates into CAWSAGQGGNQPQHF.

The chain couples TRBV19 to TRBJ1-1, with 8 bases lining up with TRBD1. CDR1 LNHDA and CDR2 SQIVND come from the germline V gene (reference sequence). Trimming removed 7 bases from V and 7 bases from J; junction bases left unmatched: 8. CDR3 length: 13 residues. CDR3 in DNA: TGTGCCAGTATTTCGGACAGGGCTGGTGAAGCTTTCTTT. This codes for CASISDRAGEAFF.

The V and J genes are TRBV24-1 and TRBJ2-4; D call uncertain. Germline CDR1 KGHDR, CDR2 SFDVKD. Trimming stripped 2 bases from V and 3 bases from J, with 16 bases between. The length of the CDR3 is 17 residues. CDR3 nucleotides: TGTGCCACCAGTGATTGCCGGAACACCCGAGGCAAAAACATTCAGTACTTC. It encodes CATSDCRNTRGKNIQYF.

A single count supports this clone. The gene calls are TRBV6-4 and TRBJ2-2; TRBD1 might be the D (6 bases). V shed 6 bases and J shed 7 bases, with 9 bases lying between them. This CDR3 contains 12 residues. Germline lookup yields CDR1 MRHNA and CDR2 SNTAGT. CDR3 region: CASRGGFGELFF. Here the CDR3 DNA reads TGTGCCAGCAGAGGGGGTTTCGGGGAGCTGTTTTTT.

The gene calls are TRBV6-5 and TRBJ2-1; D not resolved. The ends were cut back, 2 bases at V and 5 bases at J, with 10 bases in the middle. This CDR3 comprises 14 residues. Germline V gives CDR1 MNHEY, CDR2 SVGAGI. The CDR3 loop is CASSYLKRDNEQFF. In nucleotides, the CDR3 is TGTGCCAGCAGTTACCTGAAGCGCGACAATGAGCAGTTCTTC.

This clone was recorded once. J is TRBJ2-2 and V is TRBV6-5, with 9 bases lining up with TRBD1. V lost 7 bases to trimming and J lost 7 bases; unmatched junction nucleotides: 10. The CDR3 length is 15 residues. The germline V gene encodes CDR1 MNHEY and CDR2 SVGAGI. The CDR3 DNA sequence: TGTGCCAGCACCGCCGGGACAGGGACTATCGGGGAGCTGTTTTTT. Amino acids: CASTAGTGTIGELFF.

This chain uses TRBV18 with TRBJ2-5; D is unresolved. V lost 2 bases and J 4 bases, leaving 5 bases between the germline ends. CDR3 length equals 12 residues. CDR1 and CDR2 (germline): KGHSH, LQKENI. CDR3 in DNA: TGTGCCAGCTCACCAGTCGGAGAGACCCAGTACTTC. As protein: CASSPVGETQYF.

CDR3 in amino acids: CASSEGGTSGSYEQYF. CDR3 DNA sequence: TGTGCCAGCAGTGAAGGGGGGACTAGCGGGAGTTACGAGCAGTACTTC. V and J are TRBV6-1 and TRBJ2-7; 14 nucleotides match TRBD2. The CDR3 sequence is 16 residues long. The J segment lost 4 bases and the V segment lost 1 base, leaving 3 bases of the junction unmatched. Germline V gene lookup returns CDR1 MNHNS and CDR2 SASEGT.

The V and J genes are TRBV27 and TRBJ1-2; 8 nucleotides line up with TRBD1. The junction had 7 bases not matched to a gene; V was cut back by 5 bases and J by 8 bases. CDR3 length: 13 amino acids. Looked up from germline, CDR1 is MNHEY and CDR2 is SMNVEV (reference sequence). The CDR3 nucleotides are TGTGCCAGCAGTATGACAGGGGCCTTAGGCTACACCTTC. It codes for CASSMTGALGYTF.

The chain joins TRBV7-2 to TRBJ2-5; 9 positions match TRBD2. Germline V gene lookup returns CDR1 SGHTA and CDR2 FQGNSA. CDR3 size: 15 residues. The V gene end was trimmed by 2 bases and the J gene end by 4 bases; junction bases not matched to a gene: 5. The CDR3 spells CASSLMAGGGETQYF. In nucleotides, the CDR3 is TGTGCCAGCAGCTTAATGGCGGGAGGGGGAGAGACCCAGTACTTC.